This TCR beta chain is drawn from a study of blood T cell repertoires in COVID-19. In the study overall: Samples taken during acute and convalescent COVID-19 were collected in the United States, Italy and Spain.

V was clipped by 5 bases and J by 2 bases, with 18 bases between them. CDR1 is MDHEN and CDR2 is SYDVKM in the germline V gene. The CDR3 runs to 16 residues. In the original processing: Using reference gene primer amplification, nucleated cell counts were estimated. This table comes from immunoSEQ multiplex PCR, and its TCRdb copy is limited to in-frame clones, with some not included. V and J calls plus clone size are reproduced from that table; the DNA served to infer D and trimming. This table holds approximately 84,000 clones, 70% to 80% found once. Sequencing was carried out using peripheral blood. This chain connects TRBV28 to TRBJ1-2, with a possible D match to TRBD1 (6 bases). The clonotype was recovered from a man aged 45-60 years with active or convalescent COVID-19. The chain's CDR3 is CASSPYIRGLNYGYTF. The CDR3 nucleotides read TGTGCCAGCAGTCCTTATATCAGGGGTTTAAACTATGGCTACACCTTC.